This TCR beta chain was captured in a study of CD8 T cells in Susac syndrome. J lost 3 bases, V lost 4 bases, and 6 bases had no gene match. Germline CDR1 is MNHEY and CDR2 is SMNVEV (reference sequence). This CDR3 is built from 14 residues. An amount of RNA that ranged from roughly 0.45 to 1 ug was reverse transcribed with random hexamers. Amplification of TCR beta CDR3 across 54 Vbeta and 13 Jbeta was performed with immunoSEQ multiplex PCR. In TCRdb, the immunoSEQ multiplex PCR reads were re-called with MiXCR into one record per CDR3 protein. This table has around 140,000 distinct CDR3 sequences, around 85% appearing once.

This receptor was identified in a human donor with multiple sclerosis. Sequencing was done on a sample of CD8+ T cells from PBMCs. The chain couples TRBV27 to TRBJ2-7; 7 bases line up with TRBD1. The CDR3 here is CASSSGTDFYEQYV. CDR3 DNA sequence: TGTGCCAGCAGTTCTGGGACAGACTTCTACGAGCAGTACGTC.